This note documents a single TCR beta chain sequence. A second PCR, run for roughly 7 to 12 cycles, used a sample-barcoded 5' primer plus a J-beta primer mix. TCRdb reprocessed the 5' RACE reads via MiXCR and lists one record per CDR3 protein. The sample lists roughly 1.7 million distinct CDR3 sequences, about 31% occurring once. The sample belongs to a study of blood T cells in healthy people across ages. The length of the CDR3 is 14 residues. The V segment lost 2 bases and the J segment 7 bases; nucleotides outside the gene matches: 5. This clonotype was sampled from a woman aged 25-40 years in good health. The chain couples TRBV12-3 or TRBV12-4 to TRBJ2-1, with 7 positions matching TRBD1. The sample comprised blood. Here the CDR3 DNA reads TGTGCCAGCAGTTTAAGGGGGCATGGGAATGAGCAGTTCTTC. Its translation is CASSLRGHGNEQFF.